Sequencing of this T cell receptor (beta chain) was carried out in a study of blood T cells in healthy people across ages. Broader study findings: Changes in expanded clonotypes were possibly confounded, as the CMV status of donors was unknown.

Caucasian, healthy and from Russia, the donors were aged between about 6 and 90. PBMCs, at least 6.5 million per sample, were isolated. The CDR3 is 16 residues long. From germline, CDR1 is SGHRS and CDR2 YFSETQ. V lost 0 bases, J lost 1 base, and 11 bases lay in between. A second PCR of about 7 to 12 cycles used a sample-barcoded 5' primer and a J-beta primer mix. TCRdb independently ran MiXCR on the 5' RACE reads; one entry per CDR3 protein. The sample yields around 1,700,000 distinct CDR3 sequences, 28% seen once. The sample holds many counts of this clonotype. The antigen is unknown. The chain combines TRBV5-1 with TRBJ2-4; TRBD2 might be the D (6 bases). The sequence was obtained from a woman in her 30s in good health. Sequencing was done on a sample of blood. The CDR3 nucleotides are TGCGCCAGCAGCTTGGCAGGAGGGAATGCCAAAAACATTCAGTACTTC. Its translation: CASSLAGGNAKNIQYF.